A selection of T cell receptor beta chains follows, all from one sample in a study of OX40 agonist ivuxolimab in advanced cancers. Sequencing was performed with immunoSEQ multiplex PCR; in TCRdb, only in-frame clones are kept and a portion is missing. The sample carries more than 45,000 clones, about 86% recorded once. Sample: CD4+ or CD8+ T cells sorted from blood, taken in a trial of the OX40 agonist ivuxolimab. The origin of the receptors is an adult with an advanced solid tumor such as melanoma, head and neck, liver or kidney cancer. CDR3s include the opening cysteine and the closing phenylalanine or tryptophan.

>TRBJ1-3|14|TRBV30
CAWTTGQGGNTIYF
>TRBJ2-7|15|TRBV6-1
CASSEGQQPSYEQYF
>TRBJ2-5|13|TRBV18
CASSRDSAETQYF
>TRBJ1-4|17|TRBV5-1
CALGEGSRRITHEKLFF
>TRBJ1-2|19|TRBV13
CASSSSRWTGPHSNYGYTF
>TRBJ2-7|13|TRBV10-3
CASGLAGPYEQYF
>TRBJ2-3|14|TRBV28
CASSLGGGTDTQYF
>TRBJ1-1|13|TRBV5-1
CASSLGQGGEAFF
>TRBJ1-1|13|TRBV21-1
CASPPAGNTEAFF
>TRBJ2-5|14|TRBV6-5
CASSSVDKRETQYF
>TRBJ1-1|14|TRBV6-1
CASTVDSGNTEAFF
>TRBJ2-5|13|TRBV9
CASSVGGPGTQYF
>TRBJ2-5|11|TRBV30
CAWRSRETQYF
>TRBJ2-2|13|TRBV30
CAWSPRNTGELFF
>TRBJ2-7|15|TRBV6-5
CASSYYPSGGPEQYF
>TRBJ1-1|13|TRBV19
CASSLTGNTEAFF
>TRBJ2-5|14|TRBV5-1
CASSSGQIGETQYF
>TRBJ1-6|17|TRBV7-8
CASSLVQGGRYNSPLHF
>TRBJ1-5|13|TRBV6-1
CARNPGSNQPQHF
>TRBJ2-2|16|TRBV11-2
CASSLGRGRGTGELFF
>TRBJ2-7|15|TRBV5-4
CASSTRTGSSYEQYF
>TRBJ2-3|13|TRBV9
CASSSGLTDTQYF
>TRBJ2-5|13|TRBV27
CASSLSMRETQYF
>TRBJ1-2|16|TRBV4-1
CASSQTQQGYFYGYTF
>TRBJ2-3|16|TRBV7-3
CASSSHRAGGADTQYF
>TRBJ2-2|16|TRBV5-4
CASSLYGDWNTGELFF
>TRBJ2-1|16|TRBV5-1
CASSSGGGGPYNEQFF
>TRBJ2-6|17|TRBV9
CASSADLQGFGANVLTF
>TRBJ1-3|15|TRBV28
CASSLSPSSGNTIYF
>TRBJ1-5|14|TRBV4-1
CASSPEGSNQPQHF
>TRBJ1-2|11|TRBV29-1
CSVKIGDRVSF
>TRBJ2-3|15|TRBV25-1
CASSERVVGTDTQYF
>TRBJ1-2|14|TRBV19
CASSPSPGNYGYTF
>TRBJ1-1|13|TRBV29-1
CSVDRDRDTEAFF
>TRBJ2-3|16|TRBV7-3
CASSLMRLAGGNTQYF
>TRBJ1-1|16|TRBV19
CASSISGWYSNTEAFF
>TRBJ1-2|16|TRBV10-3
CAISGRGIGPPYGYTF
>TRBJ2-7|14|TRBV5-3
CARSLVEGSYEQYF
>TRBJ2-7|14|TRBV28
CASDGGRKSYEQYF
>TRBJ1-3|15|TRBV28
CASSGGAVSGNTIYF
>TRBJ1-5|17|TRBV27
CASSLWGSAASNQPQHF
>TRBJ1-2|14|TRBV7-2
CASSLGEGIYGYTF
>TRBJ2-3|20|TRBV10-2
CASNKGTSGSLSRGTDTQYF
>TRBJ1-6|16|TRBV7-2
CASSGGGNSYNSPLHF
>TRBJ2-7|15|TRBV10-2
CASLNVGNKAYEQYF
>TRBJ1-1|15|TRBV2
CASSLQGARNTEAFF
>TRBJ1-3|14|TRBV12-5
CASGTGSSGNTIYF
>TRBJ1-2|14|TRBV18
CASSMGQGNYGYTF
>TRBJ1-4|15|TRBV25-1
CASSEFRGENEKLFF
>TRBJ2-2|14|TRBV10-3
CAITARGDTGELFF
>TRBJ1-1|13|TRBV7-8
CASSLARGSEAFF
>TRBJ2-7|15|TRBV4-1
CASSQTTGEQYEQYF
>TRBJ2-1|14|TRBV2
CASSGTSNNNEQFF
>TRBJ2-7|16|TRBV4-1
CASSQGLGGGSYEQYF
>TRBJ2-7|15|TRBV10-3
CASSQAGRTGSEQYF
>TRBJ1-2|16|TRBV19
CASRGGTGNLNYGYTF
>TRBJ2-1|14|TRBV2
CASREIRSTGEQFF